This TCR beta chain stems from a study of low-dose radiotherapy and immunotherapy resistance in tumors. There are a few counts of this clonotype. Germline values: CDR1 MDHEN, CDR2 SYDVKM. The CDR3 is made up of 18 amino acids. After removal of 2 bases from V and 1 base from J, the junction contained 8 bases not matched to a gene. TRAV- and TRBV-specific primers, spanning alpha and beta chains, primed first-strand cDNA. With a V-primer adapter and a constant-region primer, TCRs were amplified for about 20 PCR cycles. Each CDR3 protein gets one entry after TCRdb re-called the reads with MiXCR. Counted here are about 7,900 distinct CDR3 sequences, approximately 61% occurring once; the ten biggest clones make up 8.7%.

The chain uses TRBV28 and TRBJ1-3, with TRBD1 matching 10 bases. This receptor was taken from a human donor with advanced metastatic prostate, ovarian, gallbladder or colorectal cancer (not recorded which). This table probably holds off-target reads from a library built for another chain. For the CDR3, the DNA is TGTGCCAGCAGTTTAAAGACAGGGGGCGTCCGATCTGGAAACACCATATATTTT. This codes for CASSLKTGGVRSGNTIYF.